These T cell receptor beta chains were read from a single sample in a study of T cells in Graves' hyperthyroidism and ophthalmopathy. One entry per CDR3 protein, called by TCRdb with MiXCR from the multiplex PCR reads. The data show hundreds of thousands of distinct CDR3 sequences, roughly 15% seen once. Source material: blood. The receptors come from a woman aged 50 to 60 with Graves' ophthalmopathy. Both conserved end residues are part of each CDR3. Fields, in order: V gene, clone size, J gene, D gene, CDR3 DNA, CDR3 protein. A D gene is named only where the DNA matches it firmly. Only some rows state a clone size, as once, few, many or a class for expanded clones.

>TRBV20-1|-|TRBJ2-7|-
TGCAGTGCTAGACGGTCAGGGTTTTCCTACGAGCAGTACTTC
CSARRSGFSYEQYF
>TRBV14|few|TRBJ2-1|TRBD2
TGTGCCAGCAGCCAGCCGGGACTAGCATCCCATGAGCAGTTCTTC
CASSQPGLASHEQFF
>TRBV5-4|few|TRBJ1-2|-
TGTGCCAGCAGCTCGGCCGGGGGCGCAGTCCATGGCTACACCTTC
CASSSAGGAVHGYTF
>TRBV27|many|TRBJ2-3|TRBD2
TGTGCCAGCAGTTTAGGGACTAGCGGGGCAGATACGCAGTATTTT
CASSLGTSGADTQYF
>TRBV30|-|TRBJ2-2|TRBD1
TGTGCCTGGGACCGCGGGACAGGGTTCACCGGGGAGCTGTTTTTT
CAWDRGTGFTGELFF
>TRBV5-1|few|TRBJ2-5|TRBD2
TGCGCCAGCAGCTTGGACGGTGTTGCGGGGGGTCACCAGTACTTC
CASSLDGVAGGHQYF
>TRBV12-3/TRBV12-4|many|TRBJ1-6|-
TGTGCCAGCAGTTTAGTTTCGGGGGTTAATTCACCCCTCCACTTT
CASSLVSGVNSPLHF
>TRBV18|many|TRBJ2-3|TRBD2
TGTGCCAGCTCACTATCAAAGGGACTACCAAGCACAGATACGCAGTATTTT
CASSLSKGLPSTDTQYF
>TRBV4-2|many|TRBJ1-4|-
TGTGCCAGCAGCAAGGCAACTAATGAAAAACTGTTTTTT
CASSKATNEKLFF
>TRBV5-4|-|TRBJ2-7|TRBD2
TGTGCCAGCAGGGGACTAGCGGGACCCGGGGGCGAGCAGTACTTC
CASRGLAGPGGEQYF
>TRBV20-1|many|TRBJ1-1|-
TGCAGTGCTAGAAACGCGGGGGGCACTGAAGCTTTCTTT
CSARNAGGTEAFF
>TRBV5-4|few|TRBJ1-3|-
TGTGCCAGCAGCGAGGACTTGGGAAACACCATATATTTT
CASSEDLGNTIYF
>TRBV2|many|TRBJ2-2|-
TGTGCCAGCAGTGAATATCTGGGATCCGGGGAGCTGTTTTTT
CASSEYLGSGELFF
>TRBV7-9|many|TRBJ2-3|-
TGTGCCAGTCAGGCGTACAGCACAGATACGCAGTATTTT
CASQAYSTDTQYF
>TRBV20-1|few|TRBJ1-2|-
TGCAGTGCTCAACCCCCCGGGCAGGGTAGTGGCTACACCTTC
CSAQPPGQGSGYTF
>TRBV10-2|-|TRBJ2-1|-
TGCGCCAGCAGGGACTCCTTGGGCCATTACAATGAGCAGTTCTTC
CASRDSLGHYNEQFF
>TRBV20-1|many|TRBJ2-7|TRBD2
TGCAGTGCGCTAGCGGTATACGAGCAGTACTTC
CSALAVYEQYF